This record covers a single T cell receptor (beta chain). This clonotype was counted ten times or more. Its antigen specificity is not known. No much larger clone is present one base from it, and per-base qualities are unavailable. The library was obtained by multiplex PCR. Sequencing instrument: Illumina HiSeq 4000. iRepertoire HTBI primers and Arm-PCR amplification of CDR3 regions were used to construct TCR beta libraries. Gel purification was performed on PCR products prior to sequencing. In the original analysis: Gene usage analysis of CDR3 amino acid clonotypes relied on the roughly 64 TRBV and 14 TRBJ segments identified across samples. COPE and FqMerger were used to merge filtered high-quality paired reads into contigs. BLAST was used to align contigs to the IMGT TRBV, TRBD and TRBJ reference genes, and CDR3 was defined following IMGT. Any clonotype with a frequency above 0.1% was classified as a highly expanded clone. Shannon entropy was used to measure repertoire diversity, and the Gini coefficient was used to measure V-J evenness. A clonotype was considered public if more than one individual shared it. Starting from the raw public reads, TCRdb applied fastp trimming at Q25, assembled clones with MiXCR and retained in-frame beta chains. Each record represents a unique CDR3 protein, reported with the most common genes and DNA among its rows. The V and J calls and clone size are TCRdb's, not the authors'. Counted in this sample were around 420,000 distinct CDR3 sequences; 15% to 19% of them appeared once. About 20% of the sample is taken by the ten largest.

Per the publication, the time point label means: newly diagnosed GD, antithyroid drugs for less than 3 months. RNA was extracted from PBMCs in TRIzol for both TCR sequencing and RNA sequencing. The diagnosis of Graves' disease was made according to American Thyroid Association guidelines. The patients came from an endocrinology department in Xi'an, China. Each patient gave about 10 milliliters of peripheral blood, collected in an EDTA anticoagulant tube. Ficoll Paque Plus density gradient separation was used to isolate PBMCs, and no additional T cell sorting was done. RNA quality was checked with an Agilent 2100 Bioanalyzer and agarose gel, and concentration with a NanoDrop 2000. The source of the sample is a study of regulatory T cells in long-lasting Graves disease (dated by TCRdb to the early 2020s). Regarding the research as a whole: Newly diagnosed Graves' disease patients had taken antithyroid drugs for less than 3 months. Peripheral blood TCR sequencing and RNA sequencing compared persistent Graves' disease patients with newly diagnosed Graves' disease patients. The study took place in China and was registered as a clinical trial. A total of about 35 samples underwent TCR sequencing, from 13 patients with persistent Graves' disease and about 20 patients with newly diagnosed Graves' disease.

Study-wide findings and limitations: Peripheral blood alone was examined, since thyroid tissue, which constituted the primary lesion, could not be accessed. Patients with persistent disease shared more public clonotypes (fewer than 3,000) than newly diagnosed patients did (more than 900). TRBV28, TRBJ1-2 and TRBJ2-5 were preferentially used in persistent disease, while TRBV20-1 and TRBJ2-1 were favored in newly diagnosed disease. As a limitation, the authors acknowledged that the small sample size may reduce accuracy. Compared with newly diagnosed patients, persistent Graves' disease patients had lower TCR Shannon entropy and fewer highly expanded clones, which suggests clonal expansion. Sequencing and analysis were limited to the TCR beta chain.

V and J are trimmed by 6 bases and 4 bases, and the gene matches miss 5 bases of the junction. The cysteine opens and the phenylalanine closes a CDR3 of 14 amino acids. The DNA shown is the 42-base CDR3, in frame from base 1. Sequences KGHSH (CDR1) and LQKENI (CDR2) are obtained from the germline V gene. The clonotype was recovered from a female donor with Graves disease. The source material was peripheral blood mononuclear cells (PBMCs), sampled at new diagnosis, from a patient treated with antithyroid drugs. Recombination joined TRBV18 with TRBJ2-1, and 8 junction bases match TRBD2. The CDR3 here reads CASSRGGSYNEQFF. In nucleotides, the sequence is TGTGCCAGCTCCCGCGGGGGGAGTTACAATGAGCAGTTCTTC.